The 16 T cell receptor beta chains below come from one sample, sequenced in a study of cytomegalovirus exposure and HLA in healthy donors. The PCR used 60 Vbeta and 13 Jbeta primers. Clones were sequenced by immunoSEQ multiplex PCR, and TCRdb holds only the in-frame ones, with some missing. The sample includes about 140,000 clones, roughly 82% of them seen just once. Sequencing input: PBMCs. The source is a male donor in good health and CMV-seronegative.

The V gene is TRBV6-6, the J gene TRBJ1-3; TRBD1 aligns across 8 bases. Germline lookup yields CDR1 MNHNY and CDR2 SVGAGI (reference sequence). With V trimmed by 8 bases and J by 3 bases, 9 bases remained unmatched. This CDR3 is built from 15 residues. CDR3 DNA sequence: TGTGCCAGCCAACAGGGGGGGTTGGGTGGAAACACCATATATTTT. Its translation is CASQQGGLGGNTIYF.

This clone has a single count. V usage is TRBV7-2 and J usage is TRBJ2-7, with 8 bases lining up with TRBD2. Germline V gene lookup returns CDR1 SGHTA and CDR2 FQGNSA. The CDR3 has 12 amino acids. The trim removed 6 bases at V and 10 bases at J, leaving 8 bases unmatched. The CDR3 bases are TGTGCCAGCAGGTCCCTACTAGCGGAACAGTACTTC. It is translated as CASRSLLAEQYF. Filled out from reference TRBV7-2 and TRBJ2-7, the complete variable domain reads GAGVSQSPSNKVTEKGKDVELRCDPISGHTALYWYRQSLGQGLEFLIYFQGNSAPDKSGLPSDRFSAERTGGSVSTLTIQRTQQEDSAVYLCASRSLLAEQYFGPGTRLTVT.

The V gene is TRBV4-3, the J gene TRBJ2-3; TRBD2 might be the D (7 bases). Between the trimmed V and J ends, which lost 7 bases and 5 bases, there was a span of 19 bases. From germline, CDR1 is LGHNA and CDR2 YSLEER. The CDR3 totals 15 residues. For the CDR3, the DNA is TGCGCCAGCATCGTATCTAGGGAGGGGGAAGATACGCAGTATTTT. This translates into CASIVSREGEDTQYF.

This clone was counted a few times. The rearrangement joins TRBV30 to TRBJ2-1, with TRBD2 matching over 11 bases. Germline V gene lookup returns CDR1 GTSNPN and CDR2 SVGIG (reference sequence). With 8 bases clipped from V and 4 bases from J, the junction kept 10 bases outside the gene matches. The CDR3 sequence is 15 residues long. CDR3 nucleotides: TGTGCCGGAACCCTTGGGACTAGCGGATACAATGAGCAGTTCTTC. The encoded protein is CAGTLGTSGYNEQFF.

The V and J genes are TRBV21-1 and TRBJ2-7; the table calls TRBD2, which could not be checked here. TRBV21-1 is a listed pseudogene. CDR3 length equals 17 residues. CDR3 residues: CASSKGGTSGGDWEQYF. The CDR3 DNA is TGTGCCAGCAGCAAAGGAGGGACTAGCGGAGGTGATTGGGAGCAGTACTTC.

This clone was seen a few times. V gene TRBV11-3 combines with J gene TRBJ1-5; perhaps TRBD1 as D (6 bases). Trimming left V 5 bases short and J 2 bases short, with 16 bases between. The CDR3 extends over 16 amino acids. Germline CDR1 SGHNT, CDR2 YENEEA. Written as DNA, the CDR3 is TGTGCCAGCAGCCCACAGACAGGCACACGCAATCAGCCCCAGCATTTT. Its translation is CASSPQTGTRNQPQHF. The whole variable domain, remainder taken from reference TRBV11-3 and TRBJ1-5, is EAGVVQSPRYKIIEKKQPVAFWCNPISGHNTLYWYLQNLGQGPELLIRYENEEAVDDSQLPKDRFSAERLKGVDSTLKIQPAELGDSAVYLCASSPQTGTRNQPQHFGDGTRLSIL.

This clone appeared a few times. V usage is TRBV5-1 and J usage is TRBJ2-6, with TRBD1 as a possible D gene (6 bases). Germline V gene data show CDR1 as SGHRS and CDR2 as YFSETQ. The CDR3 consists of 18 residues. V was trimmed by 4 bases and J by 0 bases, leaving 17 bases between them. DNA of the CDR3: TGCGCCAGCAGCCCACCAGGGACACCGAACTCTGGGGCCAACGTCCTGACTTTC. Amino acids: CASSPPGTPNSGANVLTF.

In regard to this clone: It is likely a read error, because the conserved phenylalanine at the end of the CDR3 is missing. This rearrangement joins TRBV10-3 to TRBJ1-1; unclear D gene. The germline gives CDR1 ENHRY, CDR2 SYGVKD. The CDR3 spans 12 residues. Deletions cut 8 bases from V and 6 bases from J, with 13 bases between. The CDR3 nucleotides are TGTGCCATCCTCAACTCGGCGGCTGAAGCTTTCCTT. It translates to CAILNSAAEAFL.

This rearrangement joins TRBV7-9 to TRBJ2-7; tentatively, D is TRBD2 (5 bases). CDR1 and CDR2 (germline): SEHNR, FQNEAQ (reference sequence). This CDR3 has 15 residues. The V end was cut by 1 base, the J end by 3 bases, with 13 bases between. In DNA, the CDR3 is TGTGCCAGCAGCTTAGGGGAGATTAGAGGCTACGAGCAGTACTTC. Its protein product is CASSLGEIRGYEQYF.

The genes are TRBV7-9 and TRBJ1-2, with D hard to call. This CDR3 has 13 amino acids. The germline V gene encodes CDR1 SEHNR and CDR2 FQNEAQ (reference sequence). V lost 4 bases, J lost 7 bases, and 13 bases lay in between. In nucleotides, the CDR3 is TGTGCCAGCAGCTCTCCCTTGGAGTTTGGCTACACCTTC. Amino acids: CASSSPLEFGYTF.

This CDR3 is CASSLGGVSHEQYF. CDR3 nucleotides: TGTGCCAGCAGCTTAGGAGGGGTTTCCCACGAGCAGTACTTC. This sequence joins TRBV13 and TRBJ2-7; D perhaps matches TRBD1 (5 bases). Germline CDR1 is PRHDT and CDR2 is FYEKMQ (reference sequence). The V end was cut by 0 bases, the J end by 5 bases, with 11 bases between. The CDR3 loop spans 14 amino acids.

This sequence joins TRBV5-6 and TRBJ1-6; D not certain. V was clipped by 0 bases and J by 7 bases, with 14 bases between them. The CDR3 runs to 16 residues. Germline V gene sequence: CDR1 SGHDT, CDR2 YYEEEE. The CDR3 reads CASSLALRGWNSPLHF. CDR3 DNA: TGTGCCAGCAGCTTGGCCCTGCGGGGTTGGAATTCACCCCTCCACTTT.

This chain connects TRBV5-8 to TRBJ1-6; the D is unclear. The CDR3 length is 15 residues. Trimming cost V 6 bases and J 5 bases, with 15 bases left between them. Germline V gene lookup returns CDR1 SGHTS and CDR2 YDEGEE. CDR3 DNA sequence: TGTGCCAGCACCCCGGTAGGGAGGGATAATTCACCCCTCCACTTT. Residues: CASTPVGRDNSPLHF. Complete variable domain (other parts from reference TRBV5-8 and TRBJ1-6): EAGVTQSPTHLIKTRGQQATLRCSPISGHTSVYWYQQALGLGLQFLLWYDEGEERNRGNFPPRFSGRQFPNYSSELNVNALELEDSALYLCASTPVGRDNSPLHFGNGTRLTVT.

The chain combines TRBV4-1 with TRBJ1-2; 12 bases map to TRBD1. There are 16 residues in the CDR3. V shed 4 bases and J 7 bases; nucleotides not matched to a gene: 10. CDR1 and CDR2 (germline): MGHRA, YSYEKL. This CDR3 reads CASSPERDRGQGGYTF. In nucleotides, the CDR3 is TGCGCCAGCAGCCCGGAGCGGGACAGGGGGCAAGGTGGCTACACCTTC.

For the CDR3, the DNA is TGTGCCAGCAGCGTAGAGACAGTCCCTGGAAACACCATATATTTT. Translated, it gives CASSVETVPGNTIYF. The V and J genes are TRBV9 and TRBJ1-3; TRBD1 might be the D (5 bases). The V gene lost 0 bases and the J gene lost 2 bases, with 9 bases spanning the gap. The CDR3 runs 15 residues. The germline V gene has CDR1 SGDLS and CDR2 YYNGEE.

V and J are TRBV6-1 and TRBJ1-2; D not resolved. CDR1 MNHNS and CDR2 SASEGT come from the germline V gene. V lost 5 bases, J lost 5 bases, and 9 bases lay in between. The length of the CDR3 is 12 residues. The CDR3 nucleotides read TGTGCCAGCAGTCCCTTTTCGTATGGCTACACCTTC. Protein sequence: CASSPFSYGYTF.